These 28 T cell receptor beta chains share one sample of origin, sequenced in a study of cytomegalovirus exposure and HLA in healthy donors. The PCR used 60 Vbeta and 13 Jbeta primers. Profiled with immunoSEQ multiplex PCR; TCRdb holds only in-frame clones, not every one. This sample has 130,000 to 150,000 clones, with approximately 70% found just once. Sequenced material: PBMCs. The receptors were sampled from a human donor in good health.

This rearrangement joins TRBV27 to TRBJ1-1; D call uncertain. Trimming removed 5 bases from V and 3 bases from J, with 13 bases in between. This CDR3 region has 14 residues. Germline CDR1 MNHEY, CDR2 SMNVEV (reference sequence). The CDR3 DNA reads as TGTGCCAGCAGTCCTCCCGGACTGTACACTGAAGCTTTCTTT. This encodes CASSPPGLYTEAFF.

With respect to this clone: Given a much more abundant clone one base away, this may be a read error. The chain employs TRBV7-6 and TRBJ2-7; TRBD1 aligns across 10 bases. The J segment lost 2 bases and the V segment lost 5 bases, leaving 3 bases of the junction unmatched. In germline, CDR1 is SGHVS, CDR2 FNYEAQ. The CDR3 runs 14 residues. CDR3 residues: CASSPGTGAYEQYF. CDR3 in DNA: TGTGCCAGCAGCCCCGGGACAGGGGCCTACGAGCAGTACTTC. The full variable domain, completed using reference TRBV7-6 and TRBJ2-7, is GAGVSQSPRYKVTKRGQDVALRCDPISGHVSLYWYRQALGQGPEFLTYFNYEAQQDKSGLPNDRFSAERPEGSISTLTIQRTEQRDSAMYRCASSPGTGAYEQYFGPGTRLTVT.

This clone was seen a single time. The gene calls are TRBV7-9 and TRBJ2-3, with D perhaps matching TRBD2 (7 bases). Germline CDR1 reads SEHNR; CDR2 reads FQNEAQ (reference sequence). Trimming left V 5 bases short and J 3 bases short, with 18 bases between. The length of the CDR3 is 16 residues. The CDR3 nucleotides are TGTGCCAGCAGCCAATCCCCCGGGGGGCTGACAGATACGCAGTATTTT. It specifies CASSQSPGGLTDTQYF.

The genes are TRBV27 and TRBJ1-1; D ambiguous. V lost 4 bases and J lost 4, with 13 bases in between. In germline, CDR1 is MNHEY, CDR2 SMNVEV (reference sequence). The CDR3 is 14 amino acids. The CDR3 region has the DNA TGTGCCAGCAGTTCGGAACCACGGGGCACTGAAGCTTTCTTT. Its protein is CASSSEPRGTEAFF.

The chain has TRBV18 and TRBJ2-5, with 10 bases fitting TRBD1. With 3 bases clipped from V and 1 base from J, the junction kept 5 bases outside the gene matches. CDR1 is KGHSH and CDR2 is LQKENI in the germline V gene. The CDR3 length is 16 residues. The CDR3 sequence: CASSPRGTGAQETQYF. The CDR3 bases are TGTGCCAGCTCACCTCGCGGGACAGGGGCCCAAGAGACCCAGTACTTC.

The genes are TRBV5-5 and TRBJ1-1; D is ambiguous. The CDR3 consists of 14 residues. The germline gives CDR1 SGHKS, CDR2 YYEKEE (reference sequence). Trimming shortened V by 9 bases and J by 1 base, and 16 bases separated the two germline ends. In nucleotides, the CDR3 is TGTGCCACCCAGCTTCCGGCAGGGAACACTGAAGCTTTCTTT. As protein: CATQLPAGNTEAFF.

This chain connects TRBV7-8 to TRBJ2-1; 7 bases fit TRBD2. After removal of 5 bases from V and 7 bases from J, the junction contained 14 bases not matched to a gene. The CDR3 length is 16 residues. The V gene's germline CDR1 is SGHVS and CDR2 FQNEAQ. The CDR3 loop is CASSTEAGRVRNEQFF. The CDR3 bases are TGTGCCAGCAGCACGGAAGCGGGAAGGGTTCGGAATGAGCAGTTCTTC.

The chain uses TRBV18 and TRBJ1-1; possible D gene TRBD1, 5 bases. The V end lost 5 bases, the J end lost 5 bases, and 15 bases lay between the germline ends. CDR3 size: 14 residues. Looked up from germline, CDR1 is KGHSH and CDR2 is LQKENI. The CDR3 is CASSAGAGWTEAFF. The CDR3 DNA reads TGTGCCAGCTCAGCTGGGGCCGGGTGGACTGAAGCTTTCTTT.

J is TRBJ2-1 and V is TRBV29-1; TRBD2 aligns across 12 bases. This CDR3 spans 18 amino acids. Germline V gives CDR1 SQVTM, CDR2 ANQGSEA. J lost 0 bases, V lost 6 bases, and 12 bases had no gene match. CDR3 sequence (DNA): TGCAGCGTCGCCGGGACTAGCGGGTCCCCGGGCTCCTACAATGAGCAGTTCTTC. Translating gives CSVAGTSGSPGSYNEQFF.

This clone appeared a single time. V gene TRBV19 combines with J gene TRBJ2-1; 8 nucleotides align to TRBD2. V was pared by 7 bases and J by 9 bases, with 5 bases of the junction left unmatched. CDR3 length: 12 amino acids. CDR1 is LNHDA and CDR2 is SQIVND in the germline V gene (reference sequence). The CDR3 sequence: CASTGGAIEQFF. CDR3 DNA: TGTGCCAGTACCGGGGGGGCGATTGAGCAGTTCTTC.

The chain recombines TRBV29-1 with TRBJ1-1, with D hard to call. Between the trimmed V and J ends, which lost 7 bases and 6 bases, there was a span of 15 bases. This CDR3 comprises 12 residues. Per the germline V gene, CDR1 is SQVTM and CDR2 is ANQGSEA. The CDR3 sequence: CSASVASAEAFF. In DNA form, the CDR3 reads TGCAGCGCCTCAGTGGCCAGCGCTGAAGCTTTCTTT. Full variable domain (rest looked up from reference TRBV29-1 and TRBJ1-1): SAVISQKPSRDICQRGTSLTIQCQVDSQVTMMFWYRQQPGQSLTLIATANQGSEATYESGFVIDKFPISRPNLTFSTLTVSNMSPEDSSIYLCSASVASAEAFFGQGTRLTVV.

The CDR3 coding sequence is TGTGCCAGCAGCTTAGACAGGGGGAAGGAGACCCAGTACTTC. It encodes CASSLDRGKETQYF. This rearrangement joins TRBV11-2 to TRBJ2-5; 7 positions match TRBD1. The CDR3 sequence is 14 residues long. Looked up from germline, CDR1 is SGHAT and CDR2 is FQNNGV. J lost 5 bases, V lost 0 bases, and 3 bases had no gene match.

This clone has a handful of counts. The chain carries TRBV4-2 and TRBJ2-7; 8 bases are a match to TRBD2. Trimming at V came to 1 base and at J to 4 bases, leaving 6 bases not matched to a gene. There are 15 residues in the CDR3. Germline V gene lookup returns CDR1 LGHNA and CDR2 YNFKEQ. CDR3 in DNA: TGTGCCAGCAGCCAAGTCGGTAGCGGGAAGTACGAGCAGTACTTC. It yields the protein CASSQVGSGKYEQYF.

The chain combines TRBV5-1 with TRBJ1-2; possible D gene TRBD1, 5 bases. There are 14 residues in the CDR3. V lost 4 bases and J 5 bases, leaving 15 bases between the germline ends. Germline V lookup: CDR1 SGHRS, CDR2 YFSETQ. This chain's CDR3 is CASSSGTEGYGYTF. Written as DNA, the CDR3 is TGCGCCAGCAGCAGCGGGACGGAGGGGTATGGCTACACCTTC.

The chain couples TRBV5-1 to TRBJ1-1; TRBD1 aligns across 8 bases. The CDR3 spans 13 residues. V was clipped by 3 bases and J by 6 bases; unmatched bases: 4. In germline, CDR1 is SGHRS, CDR2 YFSETQ. The CDR3 DNA reads TGCGCCAGCAGCTCCGGACAGGGTGCTGAAGCTTTCTTT. It encodes CASSSGQGAEAFF.

V and J are TRBV5-4 and TRBJ1-2; 7 nucleotides agree with TRBD1. Unmatched junction bases numbered 7, after V lost 5 bases and J lost 6 bases. The CDR3 loop spans 13 amino acids. From germline, CDR1 is SGHNT and CDR2 YYREEE (reference sequence). CDR3 residues: CASSSGTVNGYTF. DNA of the CDR3: TGTGCCAGCAGTTCCGGGACAGTAAATGGCTACACCTTC.

The chain joins TRBV18 to TRBJ1-1, with TRBD1 matching 7 bases. Germline CDR1 KGHSH, CDR2 LQKENI. This CDR3 spans 12 amino acids. V shed 4 bases and J 7 bases; nucleotides not matched to a gene: 3. The CDR3 sequence is CASSQDRLEAFF. The DNA for the CDR3 is TGTGCCAGCTCACAGGACAGGCTTGAAGCTTTCTTT.

The rearrangement joins TRBV6-1 to TRBJ2-2; the D is unclear. CDR3 length: 14 amino acids. Germline-derived CDR1 and CDR2 are MNHNS and SASEGT. V was clipped by 10 bases and J by 1 base, with 13 bases between them. The CDR3: CATGDIQNTGELFF. CDR3 DNA: TGTGCCACCGGCGACATCCAGAACACCGGGGAGCTGTTTTTT.

Comments on this clone: A read error may account for a junction end that differs from germline. This chain links TRBV7-7 with TRBJ2-1; D gene uncertain. Germline values: CDR1 SSHAT, CDR2 FNYEAQ (reference sequence). The CDR3 runs to 15 residues. CDR3 sequence: CASSFGQSSYNEQFF. CDR3 in DNA: TGTGCTAGCAGCTTTGGGCAGAGCTCCTACAATGAGCAGTTCTTC.

This sequence joins TRBV9 and TRBJ2-7; possibly TRBD1 for D (5 bases). Trimming took 0 bases from V and 0 from J, leaving 10 bases between them. Germline CDR1 is SGDLS and CDR2 is YYNGEE. The length of the CDR3 is 15 residues. CDR3 loop: CASSVAPGPSYEQYF. Written as DNA, the CDR3 is TGTGCCAGCAGCGTAGCTCCAGGGCCCTCCTACGAGCAGTACTTC. Full variable domain (rest looked up from reference TRBV9 and TRBJ2-7): DSGVTQTPKHLITATGQRVTLRCSPRSGDLSVYWYQQSLDQGLQFLIQYYNGEERAKGNILERFSAQQFPDLHSELNLSSLELGDSALYFCASSVAPGPSYEQYFGPGTRLTVT.

This chain connects TRBV19 to TRBJ1-2, with 7 bases identical to TRBD1. Germline V lookup: CDR1 LNHDA, CDR2 SQIVND (reference sequence). The CDR3 extends over 13 amino acids. V was clipped by 5 bases and J by 4 bases; unmatched bases: 4. This chain's CDR3 is CASSPGQPYGYTF. The CDR3 nucleotides are TGTGCCAGTAGTCCGGGACAGCCCTATGGCTACACCTTC.

The chain carries TRBV7-9 and TRBJ2-1; TRBD2 matches 8 bases. The V and J ends lost 3 bases and 0 bases, in that order; junction bases with no gene match: 4. The germline gives CDR1 SEHNR, CDR2 FQNEAQ (reference sequence). CDR3 length equals 16 residues. CDR3 sequence: CASSFQRGSSYNEQFF. CDR3 bases: TGTGCCAGCAGCTTTCAGCGGGGGAGCTCCTACAATGAGCAGTTCTTC.

The chain carries TRBV19 and TRBJ2-5, with 8 nucleotides matching TRBD2. V lost 8 bases, J lost 1 base, and 3 bases stayed unmatched. The CDR3 totals 13 residues. The germline V gene has CDR1 LNHDA and CDR2 SQIVND (reference sequence). CDR3 DNA sequence: TGTGCCAGTTCACTAGCGGTCCAAGAGACCCAGTACTTC. Encoded protein: CASSLAVQETQYF.

This chain uses TRBV29-1 with TRBJ2-7; D remains ambiguous. The CDR3 sequence is 12 residues long. The V gene's germline CDR1 is SQVTM and CDR2 ANQGSEA. Trimming left V 6 bases short and J 3 bases short, with 12 bases between. For the CDR3, the DNA is TGCAGCGTGGGCCGACATAACTACGAGCAGTACTTC. The encoded protein is CSVGRHNYEQYF.

V and J are TRBV2 and TRBJ2-5; a weak D match, TRBD1 (5 bases). CDR1 and CDR2 from the germline V gene are SNHLY and FYNNEI. The CDR3 has 12 amino acids. The V and J ends lost 6 bases and 1 base respectively, with 6 bases between them. The CDR3 sequence is CASRQAQETQYF. CDR3 bases: TGTGCCAGCAGACAGGCCCAAGAGACCCAGTACTTC.

This clone appeared once. The V gene is TRBV28, the J gene TRBJ2-7; 7 nucleotides line up with TRBD2. Germline CDR1 is MDHEN and CDR2 is SYDVKM. This CDR3 is 15 amino acids long. The trim removed 5 bases at V and 1 base at J, leaving 8 bases unmatched. CDR3 sequence reads: CASSTLRSGSYEQYF. As DNA, the CDR3 is TGTGCCAGCAGTACCCTTCGTAGCGGGTCCTACGAGCAGTACTTC.

This clone appeared a few times. The chain has TRBV18 and TRBJ1-2; 7 bases align to TRBD1. Per the germline V gene, CDR1 is KGHSH and CDR2 is LQKENI. V was clipped by 4 bases and J by 6 bases; unmatched bases: 14. CDR3 length: 16 residues. The CDR3 is CASSLIRDRVFNGYTF. CDR3 nucleotide sequence: TGTGCCAGCTCACTGATCCGGGACAGAGTTTTTAATGGCTACACCTTC.

V gene TRBV6-1 combines with J gene TRBJ2-7, with TRBD2 matching over 11 bases. V was pared by 0 bases and J by 3 bases, with 13 bases of the junction left unmatched. This CDR3 has 19 amino acids. In germline, CDR1 is MNHNS, CDR2 SASEGT. The CDR3: CASSEARASGGRGLYEQYF. CDR3 coding DNA: TGTGCCAGCAGTGAAGCGAGGGCTAGCGGGGGGCGAGGACTCTACGAGCAGTACTTC.